This entry lists 2 T cell receptor beta chains sequenced from one sample in a study of T-cell memory formation after mild COVID-19. TCRdb re-analysed the 5' RACE reads in MiXCR, keeping a single row per CDR3 protein. The sample has over 350,000 distinct CDR3 sequences, approximately 15% seen once. The sequenced sample was PBMCs or a T cell subset sorted from them (not recorded which). The source of these receptors is a man between 18 and 35 years old who had mild COVID-19 (a few samples of this study predate the infection). Cell type and time point are not known.

CDR3 sequence: CASSQDLQRGGFEQFF. CDR3 coding DNA: TGCGCCAGCAGCCAAGATCTCCAGCGGGGGGGCTTTGAGCAGTTCTTC. The rearrangement joins TRBV4-3 to TRBJ2-1, with 10 nucleotides matching TRBD2. There are 16 residues in the CDR3. The V segment lost 0 bases and the J segment 9 bases; nucleotides outside the gene matches: 8. Germline V gene data show CDR1 as LGHNA and CDR2 as YSLEER.

Here the CDR3 reads CASSWQGIRSYEQYF. The CDR3 nucleotides are TGTGCCAGCAGTTGGCAGGGGATCAGGTCCTACGAGCAGTACTTC. This sequence joins TRBV6-2 or TRBV6-3 and TRBJ2-7, with D possibly matching TRBD1 (6 bases). Germline assignment: CDR1 MNHEY and CDR2 SVGEGT. V lost 4 bases, J lost 1 base, and 14 bases lay in between. CDR3 length: 15 residues.